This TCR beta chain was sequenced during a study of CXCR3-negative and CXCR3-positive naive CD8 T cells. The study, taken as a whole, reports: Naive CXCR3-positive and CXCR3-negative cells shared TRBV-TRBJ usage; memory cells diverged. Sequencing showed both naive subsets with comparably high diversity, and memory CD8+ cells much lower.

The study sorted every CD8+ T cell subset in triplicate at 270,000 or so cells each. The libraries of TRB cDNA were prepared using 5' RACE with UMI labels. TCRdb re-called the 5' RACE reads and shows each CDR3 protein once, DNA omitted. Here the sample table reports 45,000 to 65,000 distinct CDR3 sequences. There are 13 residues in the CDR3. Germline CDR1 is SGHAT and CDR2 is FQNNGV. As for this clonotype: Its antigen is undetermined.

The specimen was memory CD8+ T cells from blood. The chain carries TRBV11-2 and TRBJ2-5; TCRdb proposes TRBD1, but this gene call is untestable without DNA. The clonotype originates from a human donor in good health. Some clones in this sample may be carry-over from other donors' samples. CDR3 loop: CASSLGQAWTQYF.